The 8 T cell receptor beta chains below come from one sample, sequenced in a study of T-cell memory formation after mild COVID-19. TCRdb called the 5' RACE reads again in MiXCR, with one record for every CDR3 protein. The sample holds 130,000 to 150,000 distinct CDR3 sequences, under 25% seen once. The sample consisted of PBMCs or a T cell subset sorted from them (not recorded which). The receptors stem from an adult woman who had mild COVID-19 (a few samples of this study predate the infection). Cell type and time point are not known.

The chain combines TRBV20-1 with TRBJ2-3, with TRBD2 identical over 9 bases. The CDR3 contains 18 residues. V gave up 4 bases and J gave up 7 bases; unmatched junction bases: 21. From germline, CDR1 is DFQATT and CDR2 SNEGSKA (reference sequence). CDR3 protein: CSAIASGKFLGLGHTQYF. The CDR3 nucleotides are TGCAGTGCTATCGCTAGCGGGAAGTTTCTGGGTTTGGGGCATACGCAGTATTTT.

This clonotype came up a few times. The CDR3 spells CAWSLPGQGWAFF. The CDR3 region has the DNA TGTGCCTGGAGTCTCCCGGGACAAGGGTGGGCTTTCTTT. The chain recombines TRBV30 with TRBJ1-1; tentative D call: TRBD1 (6 bases). Germline V gene sequence: CDR1 GTSNPN, CDR2 SVGIG (reference sequence). This CDR3 contains 13 residues. The ends were cut back, 2 bases at V and 11 bases at J, with 18 bases in the middle.

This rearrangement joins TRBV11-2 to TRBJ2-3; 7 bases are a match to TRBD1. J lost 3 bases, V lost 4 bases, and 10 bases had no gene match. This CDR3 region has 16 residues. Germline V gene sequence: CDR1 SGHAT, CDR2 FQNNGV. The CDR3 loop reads CASSSRQGGSTDTQYF. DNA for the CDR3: TGTGCCAGCAGCTCAAGACAGGGTGGCAGTACAGATACGCAGTATTTT.

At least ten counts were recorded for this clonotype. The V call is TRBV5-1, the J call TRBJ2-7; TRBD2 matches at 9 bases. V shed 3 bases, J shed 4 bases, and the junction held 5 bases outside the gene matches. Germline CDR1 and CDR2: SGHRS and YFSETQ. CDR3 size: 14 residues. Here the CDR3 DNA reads TGCGCCAGCAGCTCCAGCGGGGGGATTTACGAGCAGTACTTC. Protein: CASSSSGGIYEQYF.

CDR3 residues: CASTNYPLGNNEQFF. As DNA, the CDR3 is TGTGCCAGCACAAACTACCCCCTTGGAAACAATGAGCAGTTCTTC. V is TRBV7-2 and J is TRBJ2-1; D not resolved. The CDR3 contains 15 residues. The V and J ends lost 7 bases and 5 bases respectively, with 18 bases between them. CDR1 is SGHTA, CDR2 FQGNSA, per germline.

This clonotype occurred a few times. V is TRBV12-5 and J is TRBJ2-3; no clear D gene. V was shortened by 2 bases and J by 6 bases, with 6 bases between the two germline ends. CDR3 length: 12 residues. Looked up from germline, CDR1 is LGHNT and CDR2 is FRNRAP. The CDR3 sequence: CASGLSSDTQYF. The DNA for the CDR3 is TGTGCTAGTGGTTTGTCGAGCGATACGCAGTATTTT.

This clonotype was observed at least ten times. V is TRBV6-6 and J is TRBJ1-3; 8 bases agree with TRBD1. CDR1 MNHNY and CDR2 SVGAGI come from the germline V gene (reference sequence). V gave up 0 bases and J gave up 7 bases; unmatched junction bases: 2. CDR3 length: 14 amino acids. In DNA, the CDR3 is TGTGCCAGCAGTTACTCCGGACAGGGCAACACCATATATTTT. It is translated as CASSYSGQGNTIYF.

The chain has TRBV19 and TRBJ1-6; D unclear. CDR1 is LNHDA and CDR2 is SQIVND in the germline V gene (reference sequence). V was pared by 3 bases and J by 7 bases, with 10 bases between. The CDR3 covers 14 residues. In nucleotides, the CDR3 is TGTGCCAGTAGTATTCGGGATTCAAATTCACCCCTCCACTTT. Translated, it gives CASSIRDSNSPLHF.